This TCR beta chain was profiled in a study of blood T cell repertoires in COVID-19. The overall study: Spain, Italy and the United States supplied samples that represented acute and convalescent COVID-19. From T cells, B-cell-depleted T cells, or PBMCs came the material, which was cDNA or gDNA.

Original processing methods: It was from reference gene primer amplification that nucleated cell counts were estimated. TCRdb keeps only in-frame clones here, not all; method: immunoSEQ multiplex PCR. V and J calls and clone size follow that table, whereas D and trimming were derived from the DNA. Among around 29,000 clones listed, roughly 73% were seen once. Germline V gene lookup returns CDR1 SGHRS and CDR2 YFSETQ. CDR3 size: 15 residues. V was clipped by 0 bases and J by 0 bases, with 7 bases between them. The sequencing sample was made of peripheral blood. The chain recombines TRBV5-1 with TRBJ1-3, with D possibly being TRBD1 (5 bases). The TCR comes from a woman aged 70-85 years with active or convalescent COVID-19. The CDR3 region is CASSLGGGSGNTIYF. DNA of the CDR3: TGCGCCAGCAGCTTGGGCGGGGGCTCTGGAAACACCATATATTTT.